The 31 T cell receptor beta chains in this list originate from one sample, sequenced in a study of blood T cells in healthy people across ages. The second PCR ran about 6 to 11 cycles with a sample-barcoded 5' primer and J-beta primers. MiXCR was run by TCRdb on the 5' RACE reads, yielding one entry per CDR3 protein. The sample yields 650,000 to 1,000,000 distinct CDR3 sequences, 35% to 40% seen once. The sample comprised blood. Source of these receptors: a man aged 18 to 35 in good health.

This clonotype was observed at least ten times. The CDR3 loop reads CASSSTLAGGPYEQYF. The CDR3 coding sequence is TGTGCCAGCAGCTCGACCCTAGCGGGGGGCCCCTACGAGCAGTACTTC. The chain combines TRBV7-9 with TRBJ2-7, with TRBD2 identical over 11 bases. The J segment lost 2 bases and the V segment lost 4 bases, leaving 7 bases of the junction unmatched. The CDR3 has 16 residues. The germline CDR1 and CDR2 sequences are SEHNR and FQNEAQ (reference sequence).

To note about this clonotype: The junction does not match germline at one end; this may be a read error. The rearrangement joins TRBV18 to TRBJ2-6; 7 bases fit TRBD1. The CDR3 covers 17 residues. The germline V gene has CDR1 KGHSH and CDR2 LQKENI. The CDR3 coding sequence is TGTGCCAGCCCACCTGGGACAGCCAACTCTGGGGCCAACGTCCTGACTTTC. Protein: CASPPGTANSGANVLTF.

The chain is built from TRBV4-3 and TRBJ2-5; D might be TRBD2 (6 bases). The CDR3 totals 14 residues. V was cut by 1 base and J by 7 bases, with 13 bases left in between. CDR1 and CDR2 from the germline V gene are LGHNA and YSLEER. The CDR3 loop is CASSQGDVGGTQYF. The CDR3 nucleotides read TGCGCCAGCAGCCAAGGGGATGTGGGAGGGACCCAGTACTTC.

This CDR3 reads CASSYSGGGSYNSPLHF. In DNA, the CDR3 is TGTGCCAGCAGTTACTCAGGGGGCGGCTCCTATAATTCACCCCTCCACTTT. The chain uses TRBV6-5 and TRBJ1-6; TRBD1 aligns across 7 bases. The CDR3 has 17 amino acids. Losses at the gene ends were 0 bases for V and 0 bases for J; bases not matched to a gene: 2. The germline gives CDR1 MNHEY, CDR2 SVGAGI.

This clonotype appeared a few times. The CDR3 coding sequence is TGTGCCAGCTCAGATGGACAGGGGAAAAACACCGGGGAGCTGTTTTTT. Translation gives CASSDGQGKNTGELFF. The J gene is TRBJ2-2, the V gene TRBV18; TRBD1 agrees at 9 bases. Germline-derived CDR1 and CDR2 are KGHSH and LQKENI. Trimming cost V 5 bases and J 2 bases; bases outside gene matches: 6. This CDR3 spans 16 amino acids.

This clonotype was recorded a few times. The CDR3 region has the DNA TGTGCCAGCAGTTTACACCCCTATGGCTACACCTTC. It yields the protein CASSLHPYGYTF. V is TRBV12-3 or TRBV12-4 and J is TRBJ1-2; D ambiguous. The CDR3 loop spans 12 amino acids. With 2 bases removed from V and 4 bases from J, the gap between germline ends came to 5 bases.

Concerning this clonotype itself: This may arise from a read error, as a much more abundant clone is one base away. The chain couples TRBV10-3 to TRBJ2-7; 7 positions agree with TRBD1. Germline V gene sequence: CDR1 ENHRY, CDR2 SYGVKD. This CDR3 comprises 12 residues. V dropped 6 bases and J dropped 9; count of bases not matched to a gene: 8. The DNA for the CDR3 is TGTGCCATCAGCCCCGACAGGGATCTGCAGTACTTC. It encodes CAISPDRDLQYF.

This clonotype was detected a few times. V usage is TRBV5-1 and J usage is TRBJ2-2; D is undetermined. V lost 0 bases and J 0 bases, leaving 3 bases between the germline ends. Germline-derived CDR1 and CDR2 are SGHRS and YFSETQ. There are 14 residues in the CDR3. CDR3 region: CASSLVPNTGELFF. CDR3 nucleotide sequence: TGCGCCAGCAGCTTGGTACCGAACACCGGGGAGCTGTTTTTT.

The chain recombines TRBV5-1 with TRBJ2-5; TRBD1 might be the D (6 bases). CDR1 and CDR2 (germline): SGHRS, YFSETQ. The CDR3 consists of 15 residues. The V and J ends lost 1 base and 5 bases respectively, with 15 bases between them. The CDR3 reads CASSLTTGSWETQYF. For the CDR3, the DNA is TGCGCCAGCAGCTTGACAACAGGGTCGTGGGAGACCCAGTACTTC. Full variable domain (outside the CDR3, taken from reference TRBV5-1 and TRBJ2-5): KAGVTQTPRYLIKTRGQQVTLSCSPISGHRSVSWYQQTPGQGLQFLFEYFSETQRNKGNFPGRFSGRQFSNSRSEMNVSTLELGDSALYLCASSLTTGSWETQYFGPGTRLLVL.

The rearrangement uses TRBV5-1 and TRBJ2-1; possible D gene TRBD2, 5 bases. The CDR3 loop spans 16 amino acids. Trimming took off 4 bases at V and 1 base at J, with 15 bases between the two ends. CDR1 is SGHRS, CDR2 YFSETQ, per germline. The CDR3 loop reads CASSLGVGQSYNEQFF. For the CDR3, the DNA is TGCGCCAGCAGCCTGGGAGTCGGCCAATCCTACAATGAGCAGTTCTTC. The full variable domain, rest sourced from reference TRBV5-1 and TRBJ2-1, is KAGVTQTPRYLIKTRGQQVTLSCSPISGHRSVSWYQQTPGQGLQFLFEYFSETQRNKGNFPGRFSGRQFSNSRSEMNVSTLELGDSALYLCASSLGVGQSYNEQFFGPGTRLTVL.

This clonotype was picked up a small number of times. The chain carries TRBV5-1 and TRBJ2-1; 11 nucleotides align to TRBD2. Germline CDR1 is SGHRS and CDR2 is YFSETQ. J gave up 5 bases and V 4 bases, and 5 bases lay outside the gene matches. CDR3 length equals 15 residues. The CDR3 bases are TGCGCCAGCAGCCGACTAGCGGGGACGAACAATGAGCAGTTCTTC. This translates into CASSRLAGTNNEQFF. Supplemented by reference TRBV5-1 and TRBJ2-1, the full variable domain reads KAGVTQTPRYLIKTRGQQVTLSCSPISGHRSVSWYQQTPGQGLQFLFEYFSETQRNKGNFPGRFSGRQFSNSRSEMNVSTLELGDSALYLCASSRLAGTNNEQFFGPGTRLTVL.

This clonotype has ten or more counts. The CDR3 reads CASRGHGLREETQYF. The CDR3, as DNA: TGTGCCAGCAGGGGCCATGGACTGCGGGAAGAGACCCAGTACTTC. The chain has TRBV12-3 or TRBV12-4 and TRBJ2-5, with D maybe TRBD2 (5 bases). The CDR3 has 15 amino acids. Trimming pared 6 bases from V and 3 bases from J, leaving 17 bases between.

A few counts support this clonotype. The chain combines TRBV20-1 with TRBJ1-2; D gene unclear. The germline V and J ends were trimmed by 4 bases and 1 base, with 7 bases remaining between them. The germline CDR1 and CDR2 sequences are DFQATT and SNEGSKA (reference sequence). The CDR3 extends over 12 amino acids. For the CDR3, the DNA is TGCAGTGCTACCGGGATTAACTATGGCTACACCTTC. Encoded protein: CSATGINYGYTF.

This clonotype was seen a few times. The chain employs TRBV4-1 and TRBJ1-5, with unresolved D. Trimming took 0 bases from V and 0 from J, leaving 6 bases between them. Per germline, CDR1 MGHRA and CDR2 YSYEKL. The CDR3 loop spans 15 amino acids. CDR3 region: CASSQERGSNQPQHF. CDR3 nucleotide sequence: TGCGCCAGCAGCCAAGAACGGGGTAGCAATCAGCCCCAGCATTTT.

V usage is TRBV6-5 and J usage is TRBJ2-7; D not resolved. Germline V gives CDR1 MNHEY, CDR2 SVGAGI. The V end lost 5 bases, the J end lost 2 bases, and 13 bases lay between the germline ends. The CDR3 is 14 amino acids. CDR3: CASSRSGGTYEQYF. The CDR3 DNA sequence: TGTGCCAGCAGTCGGTCGGGCGGAACCTACGAGCAGTACTTC.

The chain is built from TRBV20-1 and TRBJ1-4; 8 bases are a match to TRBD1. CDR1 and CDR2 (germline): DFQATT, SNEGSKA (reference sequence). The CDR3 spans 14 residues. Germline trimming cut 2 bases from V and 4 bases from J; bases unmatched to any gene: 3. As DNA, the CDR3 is TGCAGTGCTAGACTAGACAGGGGTAATGAAAAACTGTTTTTT. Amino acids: CSARLDRGNEKLFF.

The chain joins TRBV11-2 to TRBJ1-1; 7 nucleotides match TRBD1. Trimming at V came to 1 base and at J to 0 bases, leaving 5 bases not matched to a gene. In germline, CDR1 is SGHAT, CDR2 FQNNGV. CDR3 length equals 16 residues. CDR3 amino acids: CASSLGGTVLNTEAFF. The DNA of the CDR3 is TGTGCCAGCAGCTTAGGAGGGACAGTCTTGAACACTGAAGCTTTCTTT.

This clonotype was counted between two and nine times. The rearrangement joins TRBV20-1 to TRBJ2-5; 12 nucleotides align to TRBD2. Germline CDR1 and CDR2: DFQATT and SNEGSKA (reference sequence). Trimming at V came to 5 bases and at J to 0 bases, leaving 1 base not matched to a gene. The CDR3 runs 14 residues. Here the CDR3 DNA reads TGCAGTGCTCGGACTAGCGGGGACCAAGAGACCCAGTACTTC. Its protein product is CSARTSGDQETQYF.

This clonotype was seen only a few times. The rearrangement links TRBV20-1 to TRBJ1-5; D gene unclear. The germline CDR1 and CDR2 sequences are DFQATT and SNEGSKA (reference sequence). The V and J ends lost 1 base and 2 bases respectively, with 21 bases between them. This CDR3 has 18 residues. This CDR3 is CSARGPMDGSYGNQPQHF. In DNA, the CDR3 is TGCAGTGCTAGAGGACCAATGGATGGGAGTTATGGCAATCAGCCCCAGCATTTT.

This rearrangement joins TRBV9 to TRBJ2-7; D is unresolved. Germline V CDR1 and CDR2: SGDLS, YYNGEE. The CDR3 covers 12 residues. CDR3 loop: CRSIRLKGEQYF. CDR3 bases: TGTCGCTCGATTCGTCTCAAGGGCGAGCAGTACTTC.

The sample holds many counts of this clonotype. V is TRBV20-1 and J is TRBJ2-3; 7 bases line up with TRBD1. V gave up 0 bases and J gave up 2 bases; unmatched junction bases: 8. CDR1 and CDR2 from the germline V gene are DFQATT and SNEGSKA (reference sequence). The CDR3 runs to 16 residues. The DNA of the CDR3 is TGCAGTGCTAGAGATCTGGGGCAGGGGGTCACAGATACGCAGTATTTT. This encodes CSARDLGQGVTDTQYF.

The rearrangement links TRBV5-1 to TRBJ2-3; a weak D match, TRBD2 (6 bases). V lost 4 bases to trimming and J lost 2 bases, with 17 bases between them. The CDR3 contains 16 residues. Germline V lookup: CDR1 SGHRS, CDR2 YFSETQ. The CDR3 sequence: CASSGGIGGSTDTQYF. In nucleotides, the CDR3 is TGCGCCAGCAGCGGAGGTATTGGGGGGTCCACAGATACGCAGTATTTT.

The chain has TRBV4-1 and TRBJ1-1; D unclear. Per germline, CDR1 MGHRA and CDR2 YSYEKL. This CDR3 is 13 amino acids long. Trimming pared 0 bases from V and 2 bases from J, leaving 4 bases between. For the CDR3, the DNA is TGCGCCAGCAGCCAAGAGTCCAACACTGAAGCTTTCTTT. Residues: CASSQESNTEAFF.

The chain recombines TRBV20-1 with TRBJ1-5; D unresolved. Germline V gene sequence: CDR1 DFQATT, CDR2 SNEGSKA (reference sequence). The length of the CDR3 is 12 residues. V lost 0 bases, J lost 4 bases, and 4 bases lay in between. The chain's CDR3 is CSAREANQPQHF. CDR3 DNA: TGCAGTGCTAGAGAGGCGAATCAGCCCCAGCATTTT.

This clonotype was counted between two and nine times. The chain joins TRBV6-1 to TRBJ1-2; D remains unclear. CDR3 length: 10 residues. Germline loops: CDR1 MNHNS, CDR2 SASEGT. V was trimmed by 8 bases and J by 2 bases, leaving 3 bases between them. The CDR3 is CASLNYGYTF. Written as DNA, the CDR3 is TGTGCCAGCCTGAACTATGGCTACACCTTC.

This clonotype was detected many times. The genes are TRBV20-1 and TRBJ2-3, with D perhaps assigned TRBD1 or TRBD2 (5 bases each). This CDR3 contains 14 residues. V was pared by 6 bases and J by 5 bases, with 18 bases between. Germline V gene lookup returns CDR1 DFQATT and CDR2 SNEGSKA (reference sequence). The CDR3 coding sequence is TGCAGTGCCCCAGGGACCCCCTCGGAAGATACGCAGTATTTT. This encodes CSAPGTPSEDTQYF.

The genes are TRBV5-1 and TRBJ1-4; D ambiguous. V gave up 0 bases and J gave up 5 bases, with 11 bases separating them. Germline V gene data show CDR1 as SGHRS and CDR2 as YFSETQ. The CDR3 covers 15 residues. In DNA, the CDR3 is TGCGCCAGCAGCTTGGATATGGGCGACAATGAAAAACTGTTTTTT. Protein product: CASSLDMGDNEKLFF.

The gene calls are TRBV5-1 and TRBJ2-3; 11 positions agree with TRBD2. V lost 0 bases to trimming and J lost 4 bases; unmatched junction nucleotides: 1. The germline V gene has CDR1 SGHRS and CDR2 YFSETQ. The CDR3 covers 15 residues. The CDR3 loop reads CASSLGLAGPDTQYF. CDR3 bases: TGCGCCAGCAGCTTGGGACTAGCGGGGCCAGATACGCAGTATTTT.

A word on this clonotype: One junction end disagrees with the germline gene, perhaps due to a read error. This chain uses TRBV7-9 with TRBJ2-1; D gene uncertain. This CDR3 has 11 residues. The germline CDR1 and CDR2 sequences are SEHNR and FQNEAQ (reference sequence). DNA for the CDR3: TGTGCCAACAGCTTAGAATATGAGCAGTTCTTC. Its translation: CANSLEYEQFF.

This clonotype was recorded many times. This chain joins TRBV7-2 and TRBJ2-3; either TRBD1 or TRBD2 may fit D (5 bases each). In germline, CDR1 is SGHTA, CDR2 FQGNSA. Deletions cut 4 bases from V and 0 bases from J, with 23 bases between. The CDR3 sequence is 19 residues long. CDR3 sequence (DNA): TGTGCCAGCAGCTCCGTAACTGGACCGGGACGTGCTAGCACAGATACGCAGTATTTT. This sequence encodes CASSSVTGPGRASTDTQYF.

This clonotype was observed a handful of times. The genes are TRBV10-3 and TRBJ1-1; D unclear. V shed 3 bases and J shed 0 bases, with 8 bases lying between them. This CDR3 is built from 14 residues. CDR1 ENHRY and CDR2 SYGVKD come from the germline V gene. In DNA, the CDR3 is TGTGCCATCAGTGAAGTTAACATGAACACTGAAGCTTTCTTT. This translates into CAISEVNMNTEAFF.